This entry describes one TCR beta chain. This sample was included in a study of shared clonotypes between healthy human individuals. In germline, CDR1 is MNHEY, CDR2 SVGAGI. The V gene lost 5 bases and the J gene lost 0 bases, with 11 bases spanning the gap. The CDR3 has 14 amino acids. Some clones are missing from TCRdb's copy, which holds only in-frame ones; the method was immunoSEQ multiplex PCR. The table shows roughly 1,600,000 clones, with around 98.5% occurring only once. The sequenced sample consisted of naive CD4+ T cells sorted from blood. Subset indicated: CD45RA+ positively selected. The V gene is TRBV6-5, the J gene TRBJ2-7; D remains ambiguous. This TCR was sampled from a man under 40 in good health. In nucleotides, the CDR3 is TGTGCCAGCAGTACCCGCCGGAGCTCCTACGAGCAGTACTTC. It codes for CASSTRRSSYEQYF.